This T cell receptor beta chain was observed in a study of high-grade serous ovarian cancer treatment subgroups. Tumor samples were obtained before definitive surgery or chemotherapy. This CDR3 has 14 amino acids. V gave up 6 bases and J gave up 6 bases; unmatched junction bases: 6. Germline CDR1 WSHSY, CDR2 SAAADI. Sequencing was performed with immunoSEQ multiplex PCR; in TCRdb, only in-frame clones are kept and a portion is missing. The sample lists about 1,500 clones; roughly two thirds were seen once. This clone was counted a single time. Its antigen remains unknown. Study-level findings and limits: Same-patient tumor repertoires overlapped at about 0.095 to 0.85; different patients barely overlapped. These tumor repertoires lack spatial information from bulk sequencing.

This chain links TRBV10-2 with TRBJ2-1, with 9 bases fitting TRBD2. This receptor was taken from a human donor with high-grade serous ovarian cancer. The specimen was tumor tissue. The CDR3 coding sequence is TGCGCCAGCAGCCTAGGACTAGCGCGCAATGAGCAGTTCTTC. Encoded protein: CASSLGLARNEQFF.